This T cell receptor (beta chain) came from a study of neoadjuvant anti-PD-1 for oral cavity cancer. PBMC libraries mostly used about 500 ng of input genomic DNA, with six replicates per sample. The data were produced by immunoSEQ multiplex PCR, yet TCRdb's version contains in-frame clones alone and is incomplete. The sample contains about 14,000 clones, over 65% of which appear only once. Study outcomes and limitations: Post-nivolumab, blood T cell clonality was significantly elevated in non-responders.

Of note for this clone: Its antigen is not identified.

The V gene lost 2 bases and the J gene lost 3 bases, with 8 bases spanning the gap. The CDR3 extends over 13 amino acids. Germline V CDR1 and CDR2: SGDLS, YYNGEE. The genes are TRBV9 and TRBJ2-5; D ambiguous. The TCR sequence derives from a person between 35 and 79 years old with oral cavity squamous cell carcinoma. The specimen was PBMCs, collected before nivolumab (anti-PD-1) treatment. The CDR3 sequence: CASSVQPEETQYF. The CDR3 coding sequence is TGTGCCAGCAGCGTCCAGCCAGAAGAGACCCAGTACTTC. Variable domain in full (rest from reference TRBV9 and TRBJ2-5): DSGVTQTPKHLITATGQRVTLRCSPRSGDLSVYWYQQSLDQGLQFLIQYYNGEERAKGNILERFSAQQFPDLHSELNLSSLELGDSALYFCASSVQPEETQYFGPGTRLLVL.